These T cell receptor beta chains were read from a single sample in a study of regulatory T cells in long-lasting Graves disease. From the multiplex PCR reads, TCRdb called clonotypes with MiXCR, one entry per CDR3 protein. Here the sample spans roughly 500,000 distinct CDR3 sequences, about 15% being singletons. This same sample was also taken into another study, of T cells in Graves' hyperthyroidism and ophthalmopathy.

Material: peripheral blood mononuclear cells (PBMCs), obtained at new diagnosis, from a patient treated with antithyroid drugs. Source of these receptors: a woman aged 50 to 60 with Graves disease. Both conserved end residues are part of each CDR3. Each record gives: V gene, D gene, clone size, J gene, CDR3 DNA, CDR3 protein. D genes are given only for firm matches. Clone size appears in some rows only: once, few, many, or a class for an expanded clone.

>TRBV11-2|NA|many|TRBJ2-3
TGTGCCAGCAGCAGCACCGGGGAAGATACGCAGTATTTT
CASSSTGEDTQYF
>TRBV10-3|TRBD1|NA|TRBJ2-5
TGTGCCATCAGGGACAGGGAGGAGGGAGAGACCCAGTACTTC
CAIRDREEGETQYF
>TRBV18|NA|NA|TRBJ1-6
TGTGCCAGCTCACCACCGGCAGGGGCAGGTTCACCCCTCCGCTTT
CASSPPAGAGSPLRF
>TRBV20-1|NA|many|TRBJ2-3
TGCAGTGCTAGATTCCCTAGCACAGATACGCAGTATTTT
CSARFPSTDTQYF
>TRBV6-2/TRBV6-3|TRBD1|NA|TRBJ1-2
TGTGCCAGCAGTTACTCTAGGACAGGGGGTTACTATGGCTACACCTTC
CASSYSRTGGYYGYTF
>TRBV19|NA|many|TRBJ2-1
TGTGCCAGTAGTATAGGAAATCTCGTTTGGGATTTCGATGAGCAGTTCTTC
CASSIGNLVWDFDEQFF
>TRBV19|TRBD2|NA|TRBJ2-5
TGTGCCAGTAGTATAGAGCGACTAGCAGAGACCCAGTACTTC
CASSIERLAETQYF
>TRBV30|TRBD2|many|TRBJ2-1
TGTGCCTGGAGGACTGGCGGGAGCAATGAGCAGTTCTTC
CAWRTGGSNEQFF
>TRBV3-1|NA|NA|TRBJ1-2
TGTGCCAGCAGCCAAGGCGGGTCGGCAGGAAACTATGGCTACACCTTC
CASSQGGSAGNYGYTF
>TRBV10-1|NA|many|TRBJ2-7
TGCGCCAGCAGTGAGTCCGGGGGACCCTACGAGCAGTACTTC
CASSESGGPYEQYF
>TRBV12-3/TRBV12-4|NA|NA|TRBJ2-7
TGTGCCAGCAGTCAGGACAGCGTAACATGCGAGCAGTACTTC
CASSQDSVTCEQYF
>TRBV3-1|TRBD2|many|TRBJ2-2
TGTGCCAGCAGCCAAGGGCTAGCGGGCACCGGGGAGCTGTTTTTT
CASSQGLAGTGELFF
>TRBV3-1|NA|NA|TRBJ2-7
TGTGCCAGCAGCCAAGTAGGCTACCCTCCCTACGAGCAGTACTTC
CASSQVGYPPYEQYF
>TRBV29-1|TRBD1|many|TRBJ1-2
TGCAGCGTTGCCCCCACAGGGGACGGCTACACCTTC
CSVAPTGDGYTF
>TRBV5-1|NA|NA|TRBJ1-6
TGCGCCAGCAGCGCCCAGGGGAGTACGCTCTATAATTCACCCCTCCACTTT
CASSAQGSTLYNSPLHF
>TRBV12-3/TRBV12-4|NA|few|TRBJ1-3
TGTGCCAGCAGTCCCCATATCTCTGGAAACACCATATATTTT
CASSPHISGNTIYF
>TRBV18|NA|NA|TRBJ1-2
TGTGCCAGCTCACCCAGGGAGGATGGCTACACCTTC
CASSPREDGYTF
>TRBV4-1|NA|few|TRBJ2-7
TGCGCCAGCAACCAGGGCTTAGGCTACGAGCAGTACTTC
CASNQGLGYEQYF
>TRBV3-1|TRBD2|many|TRBJ2-7
TGTGCCAGCAGTCCACTAGCGGGAGTAACCTACGAGCAGTACTTC
CASSPLAGVTYEQYF
>TRBV12-3/TRBV12-4|NA|many|TRBJ1-2
TGTGCCAGCATTACGGACAGAGATGGCTACACCTTC
CASITDRDGYTF
>TRBV28|TRBD2|many|TRBJ2-7
TGTGCCAGCAGTCCAGGGACTAGCGGGAGATACGAGCAGTACTTC
CASSPGTSGRYEQYF
>TRBV10-3|TRBD1|NA|TRBJ2-2
TGTGCCATCAGTGAGTCGACAGGGTCCGGGGAGCTGTTTTTT
CAISESTGSGELFF
>TRBV4-1|TRBD2|NA|TRBJ2-2
TGCGCCAGCAGCCAAGAAGTGGGACCAGCGGGAGCCGGGGAGCTGTTTTTT
CASSQEVGPAGAGELFF
>TRBV7-3|TRBD1|many|TRBJ1-1
TGTGCCAGCAGCCTCGGGACAGAGGGTGAAGCTTTCTTT
CASSLGTEGEAFF
>TRBV6-9|NA|NA|TRBJ1-1
TGTGCCAGCAGTTCACCTGACCGTTACACTGAAGCTTTCTTT
CASSSPDRYTEAFF
>TRBV5-1|TRBD2|many|TRBJ2-3
TGCGCCAGCAGCAACCGACTAGCGGCTAGCACAGATACGCAGTATTTT
CASSNRLAASTDTQYF
>TRBV7-9|TRBD1|many|TRBJ2-3
TGTGCCAGCAGCCCTGGACAGGGGAGGCATGCGGGCACAGATACGCAGTATTTT
CASSPGQGRHAGTDTQYF
>TRBV10-3|NA|few|TRBJ2-6
TGTGCCATCAGTGAGTCGATGGGGTCGGGTACGGGGGCCAACGTCCTGACTTTC
CAISESMGSGTGANVLTF
>TRBV2|NA|many|TRBJ2-1
TGTGCCAGCAGTGGGGAACTTTGGAATGAGCAGTTCTTC
CASSGELWNEQFF
>TRBV3-1|NA|many|TRBJ2-5
TGTGCCAGCAGCCAAACCCCGGGACAACGCTTTAAGCTGCAGACCCAGTACTTC
CASSQTPGQRFKLQTQYF
>TRBV12-3/TRBV12-4|TRBD1|many|TRBJ2-1
TGTGCCAGCAGAGCTTACAGGGGGTTCTACAATGAGCAGTTCTTC
CASRAYRGFYNEQFF
>TRBV6-1|TRBD2|NA|TRBJ2-6
TGTGCCAGCAGCCGAGGACTAGCGGGAGCTATCGGGGCCAACGTCCTGACTTTC
CASSRGLAGAIGANVLTF
>TRBV7-8|TRBD1|many|TRBJ1-1
TGTGCCAGCAGTTTCCGGGACAGGGGCACTGAAGCTTTCTTT
CASSFRDRGTEAFF
>TRBV5-1|TRBD2|many|TRBJ2-5
TGCGCCAGCAGCTTGGGGTCTAGCGGGAGTTTGGAGACCCAGTACTTC
CASSLGSSGSLETQYF
>TRBV7-9|NA|few|TRBJ2-2
TGTGCCAGCAGCCTCATACCCCCCGCCGGGGAGCTGTTTTTT
CASSLIPPAGELFF
>TRBV11-2|TRBD1|many|TRBJ2-7
TGTGCCAGCAGCTTAGAGGGCGGGACAGGGGGTCCCTACGAGCAGTACTTC
CASSLEGGTGGPYEQYF
>TRBV29-1|TRBD2|many|TRBJ2-1
TGCAGCGTTTACAGGACTAGCTTCGCCAATGAGCAGTTCTTC
CSVYRTSFANEQFF
>TRBV28|NA|many|TRBJ2-5
TGTGCCAGCAGTTCCCTCCCTTCCAAGCAGACCCAGTACTTC
CASSSLPSKQTQYF
>TRBV14|NA|many|TRBJ2-7
TGTGCCAGCAGCCACGAAAACAGGGATTACGAGCAGTACTTC
CASSHENRDYEQYF
>TRBV7-3|TRBD2|many|TRBJ2-7
TGTGCCAGCAGCTGGGGACTACGTTCCCGGGAGGAGCAGTACTTC
CASSWGLRSREEQYF
>TRBV6-1|NA|few|TRBJ2-3
TGTGCCAGCAGTGAAGAGGGTGGGATCACAGATACGCAGTATTTT
CASSEEGGITDTQYF
>TRBV4-1|NA|many|TRBJ1-1
TGCGCCAGCAGCCAAGAACAGGCGACATCCTTGAACACTGAAGCTTTCTTT
CASSQEQATSLNTEAFF
>TRBV2|TRBD2|many|TRBJ2-5
TGTGCCAGCAGTCGAGGACTAGATGGTCAAGAGACCCAGTACTTC
CASSRGLDGQETQYF
>TRBV11-2|NA|many|TRBJ2-2
TGTGCCAGCAGCCCATACCCCGGGGAGCTGTTTTTT
CASSPYPGELFF
>TRBV19|TRBD2|NA|TRBJ2-1
TGTGCCAGTAGGAAACGGGGGGGGGGACTAGCGGACAATGAGCAGTTCTTC
CASRKRGGGLADNEQFF
>TRBV19|TRBD2|NA|TRBJ2-2
TGTGCCAGTAGTATGGACTCGAGGACTAGCGGGATGGTGGGCGGGGAGCTGTTTTTT
CASSMDSRTSGMVGGELFF
>TRBV29-1|TRBD1|many|TRBJ2-3
TGCAGCGTTGAAGTGGAAGGGACAGGGACTGCAGATACGCAGTATTTT
CSVEVEGTGTADTQYF
>TRBV3-1|NA|few|TRBJ1-3
TGTGCCAGCAGCCAAGGGGAGGGGCCGGGAAACACCATATATTTT
CASSQGEGPGNTIYF
>TRBV5-1|NA|NA|TRBJ1-5
TGCGCCAGCAGGCAAGGGGTTGGCAATGAGCCCCAGCATTTT
CASRQGVGNEPQHF